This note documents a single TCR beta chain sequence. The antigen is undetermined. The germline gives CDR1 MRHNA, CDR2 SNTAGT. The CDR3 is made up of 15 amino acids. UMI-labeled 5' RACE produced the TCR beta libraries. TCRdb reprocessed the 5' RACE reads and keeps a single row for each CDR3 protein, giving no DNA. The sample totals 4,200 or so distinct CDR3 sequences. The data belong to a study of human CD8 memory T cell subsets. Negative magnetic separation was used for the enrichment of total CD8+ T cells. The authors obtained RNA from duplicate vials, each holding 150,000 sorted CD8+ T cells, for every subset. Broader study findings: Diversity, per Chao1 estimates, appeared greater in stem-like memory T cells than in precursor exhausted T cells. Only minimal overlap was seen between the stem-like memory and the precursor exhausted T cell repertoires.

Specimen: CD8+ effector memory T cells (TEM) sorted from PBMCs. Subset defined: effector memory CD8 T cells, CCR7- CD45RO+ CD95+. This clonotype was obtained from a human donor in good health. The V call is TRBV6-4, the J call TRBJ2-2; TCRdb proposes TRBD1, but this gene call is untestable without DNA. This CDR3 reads CASSDDGDGTGELFF.